The 18 T cell receptor beta chains presented below share a single source sample, sequenced in a study of response to subunit inactivated influenza vaccine. In TCRdb, the RT-PCR reads were re-called with MiXCR into one record per CDR3 protein. In the table there are some 800,000 distinct CDR3 sequences, approximately 21% of which are singletons. The source was PBMCs from blood, collected roughly 5 days after vaccination. The receptors originated from a man aged 45-65 years who received an inactivated influenza vaccine.

This clonotype was observed a few times. The chain is built from TRBV7-6 and TRBJ1-5; D remains ambiguous. There are 13 residues in the CDR3. Germline V gene sequence: CDR1 SGHVS, CDR2 FNYEAQ. V shed 5 bases and J shed 5 bases, with 10 bases lying between them. The chain's CDR3 is CASSPHPDQPQHF. DNA for the CDR3: TGTGCCAGCAGCCCACACCCGGATCAGCCCCAGCATTTT. The complete variable domain, with remaining parts taken from reference TRBV7-6 and TRBJ1-5, reads GAGVSQSPRYKVTKRGQDVALRCDPISGHVSLYWYRQALGQGPEFLTYFNYEAQQDKSGLPNDRFSAERPEGSISTLTIQRTEQRDSAMYRCASSPHPDQPQHFGDGTRLSIL.

V gene TRBV19 combines with J gene TRBJ2-2, with unresolved D. From germline, CDR1 is LNHDA and CDR2 SQIVND (reference sequence). V shed 5 bases and J shed 5 bases, with 15 bases lying between them. CDR3 length equals 15 residues. The CDR3 DNA reads as TGTGCCAGTAGTTCCCCACCGATTGGAACCGGGGAGCTGTTTTTT. It encodes CASSSPPIGTGELFF.

This chain connects TRBV6-2 or TRBV6-3 to TRBJ1-1; D gene ambiguous. This CDR3 has 11 residues. Germline-derived CDR1 and CDR2 are MNHEY and SVGEGT. V lost 7 bases to trimming and J lost 7 bases, with 10 bases between them. The CDR3 nucleotides read TGTGCCAGCAAAGATCGATTTGAAGCTTTCTTT. Encoded protein: CASKDRFEAFF.

V usage is TRBV7-2 and J usage is TRBJ2-1; D is unresolved. CDR1 and CDR2 from the germline V gene are SGHTA and FQGNSA. The V end lost 6 bases, the J end lost 9 bases, and 12 bases lay between the germline ends. The CDR3 covers 12 residues. The CDR3 region is CASRAGVTEQFF. CDR3 coding DNA: TGTGCCAGCAGGGCAGGCGTTACTGAGCAGTTCTTC.

This clonotype was counted between two and nine times. This chain connects TRBV15 to TRBJ2-3; 10 bases align to TRBD1. The germline V gene encodes CDR1 LNHNV and CDR2 YYDKDF (reference sequence). J was trimmed by 3 bases and V by 1 base; bases with no gene match: 10. CDR3 length: 18 residues. CDR3 DNA sequence: TGTGCCACCAGCAGAGCCCCCCGGGACAGGGGTGAGACAGATACGCAGTATTTT. Protein: CATSRAPRDRGETDTQYF.

The DNA for the CDR3 is TGTGCCAGCAGCTTAACTCGACAGGGGTACTACGAGCAGTACTTC. It is translated as CASSLTRQGYYEQYF. V is TRBV7-9 and J is TRBJ2-7, with 8 positions matching TRBD1. Germline V CDR1 and CDR2: SEHNR, FQNEAQ (reference sequence). The CDR3 spans 15 residues. Trimming at V came to 2 bases and at J to 3 bases, leaving 6 bases not matched to a gene.

The CDR3, as DNA: TGTGCCAGCAGCTCTAGTGTTAGCGGGGAGCAGTACTTC. Its translation: CASSSSVSGEQYF. V and J are TRBV7-9 and TRBJ2-7, with 7 bases aligning to TRBD2. The germline V gene encodes CDR1 SEHNR and CDR2 FQNEAQ (reference sequence). The CDR3 length is 13 residues. Trimming at V came to 4 bases and at J to 7 bases, leaving 7 bases not matched to a gene.

This clonotype was found a few times. The chain is built from TRBV12-3 or TRBV12-4 and TRBJ2-3; weak D call: TRBD2 (6 bases). CDR3 size: 14 residues. The V end was cut by 4 bases, the J end by 1 base, with 9 bases between. CDR3 loop: CASSSTSRTDTQYF. The CDR3 bases are TGTGCCAGCAGTTCGACTAGTCGCACAGATACGCAGTATTTT.

This chain connects TRBV12-3 or TRBV12-4 to TRBJ2-5; D call uncertain. The V gene lost 1 base and the J gene lost 5 bases, with 11 bases spanning the gap. This CDR3 is 14 amino acids long. CDR3 residues: CASSLGIGRETQYF. The CDR3 DNA reads TGTGCCAGCAGTTTAGGTATTGGGCGGGAGACCCAGTACTTC.

The V call is TRBV7-9, the J call TRBJ2-1; the D gene is possibly TRBD1 (5 bases). Trimming took 7 bases from V and 0 from J, leaving 16 bases between them. The CDR3 runs to 16 residues. The germline V gene encodes CDR1 SEHNR and CDR2 FQNEAQ (reference sequence). The CDR3 reads CASNQGAGSSYNEQFF. In nucleotides, the CDR3 is TGTGCCAGCAACCAAGGGGCAGGAAGCTCCTACAATGAGCAGTTCTTC.

This clonotype was recorded many times. The chain couples TRBV10-3 to TRBJ2-7; no clear D gene. The CDR3 extends over 15 amino acids. Trimming removed 5 bases from V and 0 bases from J, with 14 bases in between. In germline, CDR1 is ENHRY, CDR2 SYGVKD. In DNA, the CDR3 is TGTGCCATCAGTTCAGCGTTCACGTCCTCCTACGAGCAGTACTTC. This translates into CAISSAFTSSYEQYF.

In its sample, this clonotype was seen a few times. The V gene is TRBV6-2 or TRBV6-3, the J gene TRBJ2-2, with TRBD2 as a possible D gene (6 bases). The CDR3 has 15 amino acids. The germline V gene has CDR1 MNHEY and CDR2 SVGEGT. Trimming took off 7 bases at V and 2 bases at J, with 14 bases between the two ends. Here the CDR3 reads CASTFGGGNTGELFF. The CDR3 DNA reads as TGTGCCAGCACGTTCGGGGGAGGAAACACCGGGGAGCTGTTTTTT.

In this sample, this clonotype turned up a few times. CDR3 in amino acids: CASSRIRGTDGQTQYF. CDR3 nucleotide sequence: TGTGCCAGCAGTCGAATACGGGGGACAGATGGTCAAACCCAGTACTTC. The chain uses TRBV12-3 or TRBV12-4 and TRBJ2-5, with D perhaps TRBD1 (7 bases). V lost 5 bases to trimming and J lost 8 bases, with 24 bases between them. The CDR3 contains 16 residues.

The rearrangement uses TRBV9 and TRBJ2-5; TRBD2 aligns across 9 bases. With 3 bases clipped from V and 3 bases from J, the junction kept 6 bases outside the gene matches. This CDR3 contains 15 residues. From germline, CDR1 is SGDLS and CDR2 YYNGEE. This chain's CDR3 is CASSGPSGEKETQYF. The CDR3 DNA follows: TGTGCCAGCAGCGGGCCTAGCGGGGAGAAAGAGACCCAGTACTTC.

The chain couples TRBV4-3 to TRBJ1-4, with 8 bases lining up with TRBD1. The V gene's germline CDR1 is LGHNA and CDR2 YSLEER. This CDR3 comprises 14 residues. J lost 6 bases, V lost 1 base, and 1 base had no gene match. CDR3 nucleotide sequence: TGCGCCAGCAGCCAAGGACAGGGGTATGAAAAACTGTTTTTT. This gives the protein CASSQGQGYEKLFF.

The J gene is TRBJ2-1, the V gene TRBV30, with D maybe TRBD2 (6 bases). Germline lookup yields CDR1 GTSNPN and CDR2 SVGIG (reference sequence). Trimming removed 0 bases from V and 9 bases from J, with 15 bases in between. CDR3 length: 14 amino acids. Here the CDR3 reads CAWSVRWAGSEQFF. CDR3 coding DNA: TGTGCCTGGAGTGTACGGTGGGCGGGGAGTGAGCAGTTCTTC.

The chain links TRBV9 to TRBJ2-3, with 7 bases fitting TRBD1. Per germline, CDR1 SGDLS and CDR2 YYNGEE. The junction had 5 bases not matched to a gene; V was cut back by 2 bases and J by 2 bases. This CDR3 contains 15 residues. The CDR3 here is CASSVRGLITDTQYF. CDR3 DNA: TGTGCCAGCAGCGTGAGGGGGCTGATCACAGATACGCAGTATTTT.

V is TRBV5-5 and J is TRBJ1-1; D may be TRBD1 (5 bases). Germline V gives CDR1 SGHKS, CDR2 YYEKEE (reference sequence). The CDR3 loop spans 13 amino acids. Trimming took off 4 bases at V and 5 bases at J, with 12 bases between the two ends. The CDR3 DNA sequence: TGTGCCAGCAGCCCGGGGGTAGGGACTGAAGCTTTCTTT. Residues: CASSPGVGTEAFF.